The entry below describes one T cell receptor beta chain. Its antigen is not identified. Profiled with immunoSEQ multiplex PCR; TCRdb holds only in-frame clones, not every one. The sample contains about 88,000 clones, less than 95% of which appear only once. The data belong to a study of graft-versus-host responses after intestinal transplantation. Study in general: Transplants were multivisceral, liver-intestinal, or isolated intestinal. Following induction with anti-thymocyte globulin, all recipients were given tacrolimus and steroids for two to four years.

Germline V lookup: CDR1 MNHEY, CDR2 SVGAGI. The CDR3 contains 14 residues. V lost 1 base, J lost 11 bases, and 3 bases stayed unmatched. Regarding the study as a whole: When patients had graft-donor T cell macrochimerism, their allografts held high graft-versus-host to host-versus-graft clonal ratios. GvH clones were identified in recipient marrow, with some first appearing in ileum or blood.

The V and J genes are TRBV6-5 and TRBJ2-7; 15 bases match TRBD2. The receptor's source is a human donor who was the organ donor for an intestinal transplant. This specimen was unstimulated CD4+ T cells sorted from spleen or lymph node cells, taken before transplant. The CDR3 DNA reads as TGTGCCAGCAGTTACTGGACTAGCGGGGGGGCAAAGTACTTC. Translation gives CASSYWTSGGAKYF.